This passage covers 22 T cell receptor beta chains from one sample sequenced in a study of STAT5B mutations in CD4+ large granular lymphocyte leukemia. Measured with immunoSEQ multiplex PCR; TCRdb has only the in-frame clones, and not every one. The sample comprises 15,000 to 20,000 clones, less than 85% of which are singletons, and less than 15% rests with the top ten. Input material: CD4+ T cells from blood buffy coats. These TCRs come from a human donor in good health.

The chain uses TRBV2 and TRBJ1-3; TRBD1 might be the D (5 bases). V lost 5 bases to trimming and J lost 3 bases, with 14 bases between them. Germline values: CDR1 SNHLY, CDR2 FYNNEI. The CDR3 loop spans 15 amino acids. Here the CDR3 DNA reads TGTGCCAGCAGTCCTCTCGGGGCCGGTGGAAACACCATATATTTT. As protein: CASSPLGAGGNTIYF.

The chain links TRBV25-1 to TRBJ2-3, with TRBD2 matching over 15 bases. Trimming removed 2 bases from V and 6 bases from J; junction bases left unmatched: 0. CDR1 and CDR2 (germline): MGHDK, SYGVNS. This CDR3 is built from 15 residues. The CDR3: CASSEGTSGRDTQYF. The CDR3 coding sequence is TGTGCCAGCAGTGAAGGGACTAGCGGGAGGGATACGCAGTATTTT.

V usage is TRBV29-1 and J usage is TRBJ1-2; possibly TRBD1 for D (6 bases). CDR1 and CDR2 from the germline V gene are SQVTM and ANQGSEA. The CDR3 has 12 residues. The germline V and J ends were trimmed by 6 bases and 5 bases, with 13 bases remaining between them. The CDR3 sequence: CSVTQGSYGYTF. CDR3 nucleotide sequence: TGCAGCGTAACACAGGGTTCATATGGCTACACCTTC.

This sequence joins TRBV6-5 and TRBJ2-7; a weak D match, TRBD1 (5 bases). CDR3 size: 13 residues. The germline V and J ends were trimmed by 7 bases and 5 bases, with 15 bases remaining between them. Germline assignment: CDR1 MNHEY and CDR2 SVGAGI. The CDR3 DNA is TGTGCCAGCATAAGGGCAGGGTTCCACGAGCAGTACTTC. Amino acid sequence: CASIRAGFHEQYF.

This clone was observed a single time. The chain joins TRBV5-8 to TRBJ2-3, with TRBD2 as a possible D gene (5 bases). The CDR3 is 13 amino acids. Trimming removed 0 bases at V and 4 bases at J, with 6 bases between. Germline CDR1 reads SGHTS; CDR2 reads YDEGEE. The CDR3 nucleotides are TGTGCCAGCAGCTTGGGAGGGTCAGATACGCAGTATTTT. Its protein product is CASSLGGSDTQYF.

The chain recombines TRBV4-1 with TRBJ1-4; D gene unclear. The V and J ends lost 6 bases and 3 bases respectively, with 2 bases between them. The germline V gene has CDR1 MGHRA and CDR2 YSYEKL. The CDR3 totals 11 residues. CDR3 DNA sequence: TGCGCCAGCAGGGCTAATGAAAAACTGTTTTTT. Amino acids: CASRANEKLFF.

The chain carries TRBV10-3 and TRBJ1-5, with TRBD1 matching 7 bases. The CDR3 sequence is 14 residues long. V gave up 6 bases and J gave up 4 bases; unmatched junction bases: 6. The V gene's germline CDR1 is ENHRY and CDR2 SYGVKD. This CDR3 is CAISKGQLNQPQHF. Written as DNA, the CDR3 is TGTGCCATCAGCAAGGGACAGTTAAATCAGCCCCAGCATTTT.

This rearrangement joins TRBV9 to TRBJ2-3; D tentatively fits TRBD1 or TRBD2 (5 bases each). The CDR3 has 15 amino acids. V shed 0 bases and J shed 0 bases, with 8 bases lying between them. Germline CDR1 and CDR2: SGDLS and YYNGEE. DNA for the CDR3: TGTGCCAGCAGCGTAGGAGGGGACAGCACAGATACGCAGTATTTT. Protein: CASSVGGDSTDTQYF.

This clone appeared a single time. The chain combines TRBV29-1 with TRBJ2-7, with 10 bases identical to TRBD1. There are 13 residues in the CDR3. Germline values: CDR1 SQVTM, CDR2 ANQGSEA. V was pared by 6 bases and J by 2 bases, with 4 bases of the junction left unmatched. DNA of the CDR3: TGCAGCGTCCGGACAGGGGGACCCTACGAGCAGTACTTC. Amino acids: CSVRTGGPYEQYF.

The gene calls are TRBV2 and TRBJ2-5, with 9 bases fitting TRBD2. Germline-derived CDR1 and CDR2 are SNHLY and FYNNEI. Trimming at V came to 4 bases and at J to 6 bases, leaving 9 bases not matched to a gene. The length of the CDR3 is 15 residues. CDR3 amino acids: CASSGAGGGQQTQYF. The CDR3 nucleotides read TGTGCCAGCAGTGGGGCGGGAGGGGGGCAACAGACCCAGTACTTC.

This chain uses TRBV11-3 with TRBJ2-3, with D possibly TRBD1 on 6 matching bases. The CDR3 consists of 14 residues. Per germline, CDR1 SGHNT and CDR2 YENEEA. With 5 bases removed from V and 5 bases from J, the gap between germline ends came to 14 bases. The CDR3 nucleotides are TGTGCCAGCAGCCCTACGACAGGAAAAGATACGCAGTATTTT. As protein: CASSPTTGKDTQYF.

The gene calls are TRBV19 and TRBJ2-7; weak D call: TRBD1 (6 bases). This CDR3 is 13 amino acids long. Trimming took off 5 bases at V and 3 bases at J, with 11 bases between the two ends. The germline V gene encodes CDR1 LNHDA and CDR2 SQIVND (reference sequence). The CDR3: CASSFRDNYEQYF. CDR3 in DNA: TGTGCCAGTAGTTTCCGGGACAACTACGAGCAGTACTTC.

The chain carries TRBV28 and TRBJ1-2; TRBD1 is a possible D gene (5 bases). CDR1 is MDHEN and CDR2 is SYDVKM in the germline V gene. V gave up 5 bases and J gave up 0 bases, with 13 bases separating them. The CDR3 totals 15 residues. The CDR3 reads CASSLGGFSNYGYTF. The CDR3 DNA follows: TGTGCCAGCAGTCTGGGGGGGTTCTCTAACTATGGCTACACCTTC.

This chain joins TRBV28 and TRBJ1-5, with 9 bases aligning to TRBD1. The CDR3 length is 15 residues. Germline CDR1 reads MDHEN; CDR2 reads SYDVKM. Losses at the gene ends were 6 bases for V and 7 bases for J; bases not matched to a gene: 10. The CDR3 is CASRGGQGSKQPQHF. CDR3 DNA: TGTGCCAGCAGGGGGGGACAGGGCTCAAAACAGCCCCAGCATTTT.

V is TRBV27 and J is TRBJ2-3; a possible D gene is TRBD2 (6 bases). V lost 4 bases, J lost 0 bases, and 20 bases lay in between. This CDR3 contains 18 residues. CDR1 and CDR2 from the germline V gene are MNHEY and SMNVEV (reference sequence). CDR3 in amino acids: CASSSRDFLLSSTDTQYF. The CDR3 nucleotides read TGTGCCAGCAGTTCCCGGGACTTCCTTTTGAGTAGCACAGATACGCAGTATTTT.

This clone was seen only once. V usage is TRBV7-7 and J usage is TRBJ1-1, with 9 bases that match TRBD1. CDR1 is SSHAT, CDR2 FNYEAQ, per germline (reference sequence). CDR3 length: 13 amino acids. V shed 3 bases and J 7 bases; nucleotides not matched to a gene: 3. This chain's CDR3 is CASSLDRGGEAFF. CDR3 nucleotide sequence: TGTGCCAGCAGCTTGGACAGGGGTGGTGAAGCTTTCTTT.

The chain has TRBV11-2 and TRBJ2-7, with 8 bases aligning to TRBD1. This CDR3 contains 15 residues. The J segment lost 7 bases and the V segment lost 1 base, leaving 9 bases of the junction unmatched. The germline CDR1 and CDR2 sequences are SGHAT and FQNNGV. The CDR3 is CASSLGSVRGQEQYF. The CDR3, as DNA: TGTGCCAGCAGCTTAGGATCCGTCAGGGGGCAAGAGCAGTACTTC.

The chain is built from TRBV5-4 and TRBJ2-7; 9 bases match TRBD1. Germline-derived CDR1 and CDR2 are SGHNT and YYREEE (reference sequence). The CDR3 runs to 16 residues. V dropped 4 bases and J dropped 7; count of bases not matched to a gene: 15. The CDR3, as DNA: TGTGCCAGCAGCAAACCGGGACAGGGTCCCCCGGGGGAGCAGTACTTC. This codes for CASSKPGQGPPGEQYF.

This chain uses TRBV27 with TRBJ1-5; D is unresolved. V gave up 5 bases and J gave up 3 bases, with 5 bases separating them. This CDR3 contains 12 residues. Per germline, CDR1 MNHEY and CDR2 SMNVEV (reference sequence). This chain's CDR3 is CASSPSNQPQHF. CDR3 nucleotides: TGTGCCAGCAGTCCCTCCAATCAGCCCCAGCATTTT.

CDR3 sequence (DNA): TGTGCCAGCAGCTTATCGCTCCCTCACAATGAGCAGTTCTTC. It is translated as CASSLSLPHNEQFF. The V gene is TRBV7-9, the J gene TRBJ2-1; D is unclear. The CDR3 runs to 14 residues. The germline V gene has CDR1 SEHNR and CDR2 FQNEAQ (reference sequence). V was pared by 2 bases and J by 5 bases, with 10 bases between.

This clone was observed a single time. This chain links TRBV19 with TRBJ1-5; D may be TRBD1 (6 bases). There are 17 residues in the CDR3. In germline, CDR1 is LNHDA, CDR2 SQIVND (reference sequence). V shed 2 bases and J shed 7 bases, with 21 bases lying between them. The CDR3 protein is CASSIRGGWAGEQPQHF. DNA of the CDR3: TGTGCCAGTAGTATACGTGGCGGGTGGGCAGGGGAGCAGCCCCAGCATTTT. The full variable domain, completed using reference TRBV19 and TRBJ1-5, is DGGITQSPKYLFRKEGQNVTLSCEQNLNHDAMYWYRQDPGQGLRLIYYSQIVNDFQKGDIAEGYSVSREKKESFPLTVTSAQKNPTAFYLCASSIRGGWAGEQPQHFGDGTRLSIL.

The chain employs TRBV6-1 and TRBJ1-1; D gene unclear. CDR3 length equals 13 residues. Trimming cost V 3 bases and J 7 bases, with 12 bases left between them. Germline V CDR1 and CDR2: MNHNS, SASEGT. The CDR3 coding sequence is TGTGCCAGCAGTGACCAGTTGTCGGGTGAAGCTTTCTTT. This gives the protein CASSDQLSGEAFF.